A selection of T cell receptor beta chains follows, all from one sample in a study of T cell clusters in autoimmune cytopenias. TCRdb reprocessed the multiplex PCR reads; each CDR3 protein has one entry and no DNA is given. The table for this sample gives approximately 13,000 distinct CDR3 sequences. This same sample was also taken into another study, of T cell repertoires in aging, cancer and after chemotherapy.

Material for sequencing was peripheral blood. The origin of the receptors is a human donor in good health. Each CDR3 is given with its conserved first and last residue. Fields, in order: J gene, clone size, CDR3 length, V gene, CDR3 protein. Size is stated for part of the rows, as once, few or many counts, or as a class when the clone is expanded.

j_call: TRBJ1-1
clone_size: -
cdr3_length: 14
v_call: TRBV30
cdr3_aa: CAWSGQGRSWGAFF

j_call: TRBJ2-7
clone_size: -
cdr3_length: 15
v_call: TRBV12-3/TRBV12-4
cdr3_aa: CASSEQGGIPYEQYF

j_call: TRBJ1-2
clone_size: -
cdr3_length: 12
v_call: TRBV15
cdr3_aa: CATSREGYGYTF

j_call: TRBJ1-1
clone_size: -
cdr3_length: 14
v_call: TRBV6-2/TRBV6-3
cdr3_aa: CASSLTGTTTEAFF

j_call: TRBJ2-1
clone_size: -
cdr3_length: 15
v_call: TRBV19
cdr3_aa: CASRPPGTGGGEQFF

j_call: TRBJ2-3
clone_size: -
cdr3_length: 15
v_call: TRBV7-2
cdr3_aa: CASSADGRPTDTQYF

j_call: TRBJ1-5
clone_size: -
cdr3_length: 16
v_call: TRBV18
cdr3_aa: CASSPGKGVSNQPQHF

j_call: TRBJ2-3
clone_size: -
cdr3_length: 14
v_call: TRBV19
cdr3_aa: CASSGRQGSHTQYF

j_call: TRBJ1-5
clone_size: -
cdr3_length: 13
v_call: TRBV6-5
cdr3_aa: CASSQRERQPQHF

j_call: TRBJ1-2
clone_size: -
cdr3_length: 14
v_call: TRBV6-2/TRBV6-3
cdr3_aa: CASSNGQGDYGYTF

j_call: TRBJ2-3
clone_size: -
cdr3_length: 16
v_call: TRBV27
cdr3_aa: CASRLTGAGGTDTQYF

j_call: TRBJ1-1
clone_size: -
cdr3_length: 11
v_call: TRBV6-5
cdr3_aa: CASSRLTEAFF

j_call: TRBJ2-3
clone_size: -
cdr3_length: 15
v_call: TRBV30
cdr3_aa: CAWSVKLDGTDTQYF

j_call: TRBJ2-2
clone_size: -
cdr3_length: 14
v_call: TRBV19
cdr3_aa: CASSPGTSPGELFF

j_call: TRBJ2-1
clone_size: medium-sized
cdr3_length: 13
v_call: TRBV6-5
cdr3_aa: CASSYSPSDSWFF

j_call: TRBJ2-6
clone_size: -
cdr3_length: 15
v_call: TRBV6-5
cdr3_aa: CASSYDGAGANVLTF

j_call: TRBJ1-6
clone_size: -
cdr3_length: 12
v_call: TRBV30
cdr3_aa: CAWGQLNSPLHF

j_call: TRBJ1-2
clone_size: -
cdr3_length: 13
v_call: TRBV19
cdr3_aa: CASNRGNKDGYTF

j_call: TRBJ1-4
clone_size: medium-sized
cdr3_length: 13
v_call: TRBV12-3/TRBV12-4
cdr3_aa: CASSLDRNEKLFF

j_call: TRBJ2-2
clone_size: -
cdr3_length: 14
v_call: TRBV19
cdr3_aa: CATRTSGGSGELFF

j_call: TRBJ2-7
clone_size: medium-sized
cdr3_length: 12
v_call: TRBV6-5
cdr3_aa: CASSQGNHEQYF

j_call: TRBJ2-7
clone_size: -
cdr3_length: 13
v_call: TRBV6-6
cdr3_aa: CASSYTMSYEQYF

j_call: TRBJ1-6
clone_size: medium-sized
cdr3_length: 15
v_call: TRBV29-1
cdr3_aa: CSVVLADSYNSPLHF

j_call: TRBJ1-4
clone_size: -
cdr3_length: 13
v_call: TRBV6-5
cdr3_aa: CASSYRGNEKLFF

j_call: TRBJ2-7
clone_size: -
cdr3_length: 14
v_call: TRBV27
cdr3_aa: CASSRTGGFHEQYF

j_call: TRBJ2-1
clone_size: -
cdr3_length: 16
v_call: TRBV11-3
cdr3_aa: CASSLGGPGMYNEQFF

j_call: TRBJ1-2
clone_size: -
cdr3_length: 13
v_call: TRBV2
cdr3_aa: CASSDTGGDLYTF

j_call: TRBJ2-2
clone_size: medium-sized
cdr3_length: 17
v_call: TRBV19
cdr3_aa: CASSKTGTGGSTGELFF

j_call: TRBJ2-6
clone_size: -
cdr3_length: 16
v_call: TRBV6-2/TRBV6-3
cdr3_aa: CASSRTDSSGANVLTF

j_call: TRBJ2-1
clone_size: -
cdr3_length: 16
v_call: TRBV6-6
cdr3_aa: CASSYEPSGGALEQFF

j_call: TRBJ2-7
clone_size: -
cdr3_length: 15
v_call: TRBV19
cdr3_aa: CASSMAPGGGYEQYF

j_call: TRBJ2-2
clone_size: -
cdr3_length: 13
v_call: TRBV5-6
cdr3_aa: CASSVQGSGELFF

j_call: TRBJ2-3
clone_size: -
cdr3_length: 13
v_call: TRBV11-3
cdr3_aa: CASSLAGEDTQYF

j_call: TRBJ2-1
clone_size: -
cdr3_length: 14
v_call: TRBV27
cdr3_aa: CASSLGTSGWRQFF

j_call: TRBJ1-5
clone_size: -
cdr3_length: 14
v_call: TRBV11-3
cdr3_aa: CASSPQGSNQPQHF

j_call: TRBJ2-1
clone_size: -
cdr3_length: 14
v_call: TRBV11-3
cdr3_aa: CASSLEGGVIEQFF

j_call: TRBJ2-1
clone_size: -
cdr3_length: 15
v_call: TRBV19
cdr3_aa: CASSISAGGPLEQFF

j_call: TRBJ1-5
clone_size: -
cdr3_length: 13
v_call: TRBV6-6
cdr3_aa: CASSTGDGQPQHF

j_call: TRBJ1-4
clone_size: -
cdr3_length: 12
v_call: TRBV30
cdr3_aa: CAWSRANEKLFF

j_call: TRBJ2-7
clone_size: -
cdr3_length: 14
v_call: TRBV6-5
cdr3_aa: CASSYGDRGYEQYF

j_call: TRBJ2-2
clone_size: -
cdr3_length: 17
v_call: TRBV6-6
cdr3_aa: CASSFSGTSVPTGELFF